This T cell receptor beta chain is drawn from a study of blood T cell repertoires in COVID-19. In germline, CDR1 is SGHVS, CDR2 FNYEAQ. The CDR3 covers 17 residues. V lost 4 bases and J 7 bases, leaving 25 bases between the germline ends. Seattle participants joined during active infection and were tracked over time. Sequencing was performed with immunoSEQ multiplex PCR; in TCRdb, only in-frame clones are kept and a portion is missing. The sample holds about 89,000 clones; about 77% are singletons and the top ten take 6.3%. The TCR comes from a man between 65 and 85 years old with COVID-19, enrolled during active disease. Sequenced input: peripheral blood. The gene calls are TRBV7-6 and TRBJ2-5; D may be TRBD2 (5 bases). CDR3 residues: CASSYNAPGLGRGTQYF. The CDR3, as DNA: TGTGCCAGCAGCTATAATGCTCCCGGCTTAGGACGGGGGACCCAGTACTTC.